The present T cell receptor (beta chain) was sequenced within a study of cytomegalovirus exposure and HLA in healthy donors. Both 60 Vbeta primers and 13 Jbeta primers went into the PCR. TCRdb keeps only in-frame clones here, not all; method: immunoSEQ multiplex PCR. This sample has about 90,000 clones, with around three quarters found just once. The CDR3 is made up of 16 amino acids. The germline V gene encodes CDR1 LGHNT and CDR2 FRNRAP. With V trimmed by 4 bases and J by 4 bases, 8 bases remained unmatched. The sequence was collected from a middle-aged woman in good health and CMV-seropositive. The specimen was PBMCs. The chain combines TRBV12-5 with TRBJ2-2; 8 bases agree with TRBD2. CDR3 nucleotides: TGTGCTAGTGGTTGGACAAGCGGGAGCGGCACCGGGGAGCTGTTTTTT. Translating gives CASGWTSGSGTGELFF. Together with reference TRBV12-5 and TRBJ2-2, the CDR3 gives the full variable domain: DARVTQTPRHKVTEMGQEVTMRCQPILGHNTVFWYRQTMMQGLELLAYFRNRAPLDDSGMPKDRFSAEMPDATLATLKIQPSEPRDSAVYFCASGWTSGSGTGELFFGEGSRLTVL.